These 25 T cell receptor beta chains share one sample of origin, sequenced in a study of shared clonotypes between healthy human individuals. The protocol was immunoSEQ multiplex PCR, while the TCRdb copy is restricted to in-frame clones and leaves out a portion. The sample has around 1,900,000 clones, around 95% seen once. Naive CD8 cells were CD45RO-negative, positively selected for CCR7, excluding terminally differentiated effector memory CD45RA+ cells. Sequencing was carried out using naive CD8+ T cells from PBMCs. The receptor set was obtained from a young man in good health. Some clones in this sample may be carry-over from other donors' samples.

The chain couples TRBV27 to TRBJ2-1; 7 bases map to TRBD1. The germline CDR1 and CDR2 sequences are MNHEY and SMNVEV (reference sequence). V shed 3 bases and J 6 bases; nucleotides not matched to a gene: 5. CDR3 size: 14 residues. The CDR3 loop reads CASSFMTGLNEQFF. CDR3 in DNA: TGTGCCAGCAGTTTCATGACAGGGCTCAATGAGCAGTTCTTC.

V gene TRBV4-1 combines with J gene TRBJ2-7; D call uncertain. V was clipped by 0 bases and J by 1 base, with 10 bases between them. CDR3 size: 15 residues. Germline V gene data show CDR1 as MGHRA and CDR2 as YSYEKL. CDR3 protein: CASSQEGRRSYEQYF. Here the CDR3 DNA reads TGCGCCAGCAGCCAAGAAGGGCGGAGATCCTACGAGCAGTACTTC.

CDR3 region: CASSFDSNYGYTF. For the CDR3, the DNA is TGTGCCAGCAGTTTTGACAGTAACTATGGCTACACCTTC. J is TRBJ1-2 and V is TRBV27; TRBD1 might be the D (5 bases). V lost 3 bases, J lost 1 base, and 6 bases lay in between. Germline assignment: CDR1 MNHEY and CDR2 SMNVEV (reference sequence). The CDR3 contains 13 residues.

This rearrangement joins TRBV6-5 to TRBJ2-1; weak D call: TRBD1 (6 bases). The CDR3 is 15 residues long. Germline CDR1 MNHEY, CDR2 SVGAGI. Trimming took off 2 bases at V and 4 bases at J, with 12 bases between the two ends. The CDR3 nucleotides read TGTGCCAGCAGTTACGGGCAGGGGAGATACAATGAGCAGTTCTTC. Its translation is CASSYGQGRYNEQFF.

This sequence joins TRBV27 and TRBJ2-3; D remains unclear. The length of the CDR3 is 14 residues. V lost 3 bases and J lost 5, with 12 bases in between. Looked up from germline, CDR1 is MNHEY and CDR2 is SMNVEV (reference sequence). CDR3 coding DNA: TGTGCCAGCAGTTTTTTTGGTTCCGGAGATACGCAGTATTTT. Protein product: CASSFFGSGDTQYF.

The V call is TRBV19, the J call TRBJ2-1; D gene ambiguous. This CDR3 spans 15 amino acids. Trimming stripped 3 bases from V and 2 bases from J, with 11 bases between. In germline, CDR1 is LNHDA, CDR2 SQIVND (reference sequence). In DNA form, the CDR3 reads TGTGCCAGTAGTATTATAGTATTGCCCTACAATGAGCAGTTCTTC. It encodes CASSIIVLPYNEQFF.

V usage is TRBV7-9 and J usage is TRBJ2-7; perhaps D is TRBD1 or TRBD2 (5 bases each). The germline gives CDR1 SEHNR, CDR2 FQNEAQ (reference sequence). V lost 2 bases, J lost 2 bases, and 13 bases lay in between. This CDR3 comprises 15 residues. The CDR3 loop reads CASSLPERGTYEQYF. The CDR3 DNA reads as TGTGCCAGCAGCTTACCAGAGAGGGGAACCTACGAGCAGTACTTC.

V gene TRBV10-3 combines with J gene TRBJ2-7; 7 bases align to TRBD2. This CDR3 contains 17 residues. Germline V gene data show CDR1 as ENHRY and CDR2 as SYGVKD. Trimming at V came to 2 bases and at J to 2 bases, leaving 12 bases not matched to a gene. CDR3 DNA: TGTGCCATCAGTGAGGTCTATGGGGCTAGCGGCGCCTACGAGCAGTACTTC. Amino acid sequence: CAISEVYGASGAYEQYF.

The chain joins TRBV14 to TRBJ1-3, with TRBD1 matching 7 bases. The CDR3 has 16 residues. V lost 3 bases to trimming and J lost 3 bases; unmatched junction nucleotides: 8. Germline V gene lookup returns CDR1 SGHDN and CDR2 FVKESK. The CDR3 is CASSQYHRGSGNTIYF. Written as DNA, the CDR3 is TGTGCCAGCAGCCAGTATCACAGGGGTAGTGGAAACACCATATATTTT.

The chain has TRBV5-1 and TRBJ2-2; TRBD2 matches 13 bases. The ends lost 4 bases at V and 5 bases at J; junction bases unmatched: 20. The germline V gene has CDR1 SGHRS and CDR2 YFSETQ. This CDR3 region has 21 residues. This CDR3 reads CASSTQKLAGGPYTGTGELFF. CDR3 nucleotides: TGCGCCAGCAGCACCCAAAAACTAGCGGGAGGGCCATATACGGGGACCGGGGAGCTGTTTTTT.

The genes are TRBV14 and TRBJ2-6; the D gene is possibly TRBD2 (5 bases). Germline V lookup: CDR1 SGHDN, CDR2 FVKESK. Trimming stripped 0 bases from V and 2 bases from J, with 17 bases between. The CDR3 is 19 amino acids. The CDR3 sequence is CASSQDFWTEDPGANVLTF. The DNA of the CDR3 is TGTGCCAGCAGCCAAGATTTTTGGACGGAGGACCCTGGGGCCAACGTCCTGACTTTC. Together with reference TRBV14 and TRBJ2-6, the CDR3 gives the full variable domain: EAGVTQFPSHSVIEKGQTVTLRCDPISGHDNLYWYRRVMGKEIKFLLHFVKESKQDESGMPNNRFLAERTGGTYSTLKVQPAELEDSGVYFCASSQDFWTEDPGANVLTFGAGSRLTVL.

The chain carries TRBV2 and TRBJ2-7; 8 bases agree with TRBD2. Losses at the gene ends were 0 bases for V and 0 bases for J; bases not matched to a gene: 7. CDR1 and CDR2 from the germline V gene are SNHLY and FYNNEI. The CDR3 consists of 17 residues. DNA for the CDR3: TGTGCCAGCAGTGAAGCGCTTCTAGCGGGCAGCTCCTACGAGCAGTACTTC. This translates into CASSEALLAGSSYEQYF.

The chain employs TRBV27 and TRBJ2-3; 9 bases agree with TRBD1. CDR1 and CDR2 (germline): MNHEY, SMNVEV (reference sequence). V dropped 3 bases and J dropped 5; count of bases not matched to a gene: 9. The CDR3 has 16 amino acids. CDR3: CASSFGPGTGQDTQYF. The CDR3, as DNA: TGTGCCAGCAGTTTCGGCCCCGGGACAGGGCAAGATACGCAGTATTTT.

CDR3 nucleotide sequence: TGTGCCAGCAGCCTACCGAGCCAGTGGGGGGATAAAGAGACCCAGTACTTC. It yields the protein CASSLPSQWGDKETQYF. V usage is TRBV7-9 and J usage is TRBJ2-5, with a possible D match to TRBD2 (6 bases). Germline V gene sequence: CDR1 SEHNR, CDR2 FQNEAQ (reference sequence). V dropped 5 bases and J dropped 3 bases, with 22 bases sitting between them. The CDR3 covers 17 residues.

The chain links TRBV5-1 to TRBJ2-5; D is ambiguous. CDR3 length: 14 residues. The V gene's germline CDR1 is SGHRS and CDR2 YFSETQ. With 1 base removed from V and 3 bases from J, the gap between germline ends came to 10 bases. For the CDR3, the DNA is TGCGCCAGCAGCTTGAAGATCGGAAAAGAGACCCAGTACTTC. Encoded protein: CASSLKIGKETQYF.

The sample holds a few counts of this clone. CDR3 residues: CAWNFRVGYGYTF. CDR3 in DNA: TGTGCCTGGAACTTCAGGGTGGGCTATGGCTACACCTTC. The chain has TRBV30 and TRBJ1-2; D possibly corresponds to TRBD1 (5 bases). Trimming left V 4 bases short and J 4 bases short, with 13 bases between. The CDR3 is 13 amino acids. Per germline, CDR1 GTSNPN and CDR2 SVGIG (reference sequence).

A few counts support this clone. The rearrangement links TRBV18 to TRBJ2-3; 7 bases are shared with TRBD1. The CDR3 spans 14 residues. The V and J ends lost 0 bases and 9 bases, in that order; junction bases with no gene match: 6. Per germline, CDR1 KGHSH and CDR2 LQKENI. The CDR3 protein is CASSPPLGQTTQYF. The CDR3 DNA reads TGTGCCAGCTCACCACCCCTGGGACAGACGACGCAGTATTTT.

This chain joins TRBV28 and TRBJ2-1, with 9 positions matching TRBD2. Germline V gene sequence: CDR1 MDHEN, CDR2 SYDVKM. V trimming: 4 bases; J trimming: 10 bases; junction bases outside the gene matches: 11. This CDR3 contains 15 residues. The CDR3: CASSSWTSAGGEQFF. The CDR3 DNA is TGTGCCAGCAGTTCATGGACTAGCGCCGGAGGCGAGCAGTTCTTC.

The chain recombines TRBV13 with TRBJ2-7, with D unclear. This CDR3 spans 15 amino acids. From germline, CDR1 is PRHDT and CDR2 FYEKMQ (reference sequence). V was trimmed by 3 bases and J by 2 bases, leaving 14 bases between them. CDR3 DNA: TGTGCCAGCAGCTTCCGGGCATTCGCGCCCTACGAGCAGTACTTC. Amino acid sequence: CASSFRAFAPYEQYF.

V usage is TRBV4-3 and J usage is TRBJ2-3; a weak D match, TRBD1 (6 bases). V was shortened by 1 base and J by 4 bases, with 12 bases between the two germline ends. Looked up from germline, CDR1 is LGHNA and CDR2 is YSLEER. This CDR3 is 15 amino acids long. CDR3 amino acids: CASSQATGFPDTQYF. The CDR3 nucleotides are TGCGCCAGCAGCCAAGCAACAGGGTTCCCAGATACGCAGTATTTT.

This chain links TRBV7-2 with TRBJ2-1, with a tentative D call TRBD2 (5 bases). Trimming took off 11 bases at V and 0 bases at J, with 8 bases between the two ends. The CDR3 runs to 12 residues. Germline V lookup: CDR1 SGHTA, CDR2 FQGNSA. The CDR3 nucleotides are TGTGCCGGGAGCGGCTCCTACAATGAGCAGTTCTTC. Encoded protein: CAGSGSYNEQFF. The full variable domain, in which reference TRBV7-2 and TRBJ2-1 provide the parts outside the CDR3, is GAGVSQSPSNKVTEKGKDVELRCDPISGHTALYWYRQSLGQGLEFLIYFQGNSAPDKSGLPSDRFSAERTGGSVSTLTIQRTQQEDSAVYLCAGSGSYNEQFFGPGTRLTVL.

The J gene is TRBJ2-6, the V gene TRBV7-8, with D tentatively TRBD2 (6 bases). V gave up 4 bases and J gave up 0 bases, with 13 bases separating them. The germline CDR1 and CDR2 sequences are SGHVS and FQNEAQ. The CDR3 contains 17 residues. CDR3 region: CASSSPGLLSGANVLTF. The CDR3 region has the DNA TGTGCCAGCAGCTCCCCAGGACTACTCTCTGGGGCCAACGTCCTGACTTTC.

This clone appeared once. V is TRBV6-5 and J is TRBJ2-7, with D unclear. Germline CDR1 MNHEY, CDR2 SVGAGI. V lost 2 bases to trimming and J lost 4 bases, with 12 bases between them. There are 14 residues in the CDR3. The CDR3 DNA sequence: TGTGCCAGCAGTTACCTGAACAGAAGGTACGAGCAGTACTTC. Its protein is CASSYLNRRYEQYF.

The sample holds a few counts of this clone. The chain uses TRBV10-3 and TRBJ1-4, with D possibly matching TRBD1 (5 bases). Germline lookup yields CDR1 ENHRY and CDR2 SYGVKD. The V end was cut by 0 bases, the J end by 4 bases, with 9 bases between. There are 15 residues in the CDR3. In DNA, the CDR3 is TGTGCCATCAGTGAGTCACAGGAGTATAATGAAAAACTGTTTTTT. Protein product: CAISESQEYNEKLFF.

Details on this clone: Other DNA sequences in this specimen translate into the identical CDR3. The rearrangement links TRBV27 to TRBJ2-1; D is unclear. CDR1 MNHEY and CDR2 SMNVEV come from the germline V gene (reference sequence). CDR3 size: 11 residues. Trimming shortened V by 6 bases and J by 8 bases, and 8 bases separated the two germline ends. The CDR3 loop is CASSFGYEQFF. The CDR3 nucleotides are TGTGCCAGCAGCTTTGGGTATGAGCAGTTCTTC.